The source of this TCR beta chain is a study of response to subunit inactivated influenza vaccine. Via MiXCR, TCRdb re-called the RT-PCR reads, giving one row per CDR3 protein. The sample includes about 570,000 distinct CDR3 sequences, about 11% of them seen just once. The germline gives CDR1 SNHLY, CDR2 FYNNEI. Trimming took 3 bases from V and 1 from J, leaving 7 bases between them. The CDR3 runs 13 residues. The same sample was also studied in work on T cells expressing NK-cell markers. That study adds: A 5'RACE template switching approach incorporating UMIs was used to make TCR beta cDNA. Leadership of the CD3+CD56-NKG2C+ fraction also belonged to these clonotypes in a few donors.

The chain joins TRBV2 to TRBJ2-7; D not certain. The source was PBMCs from blood, collected on the day of vaccination. The clonotype was recovered from a man between 45 and 60 years old who received an inactivated influenza vaccine. CDR3 region: CASSDRISYEQYF. Written as DNA, the CDR3 is TGTGCCAGCAGTGACAGGATTTCCTACGAGCAGTACTTC. Complete variable domain (other parts from reference TRBV2 and TRBJ2-7): EPEVTQTPSHQVTQMGQEVILRCVPISNHLYFYWYRQILGQKVEFLVSFYNNEISEKSEIFDDQFSVERPDGSNFTLKIRSTKLEDSAMYFCASSDRISYEQYFGPGTRLTVT.